In its sample, the clone carrying this T cell receptor (beta chain) was seen a few times. What it binds is not known. MiXCR, run by TCRdb on the 5' RACE reads, gives a single entry per CDR3 protein. The sample holds roughly 480,000 distinct CDR3 sequences; roughly 25% are singletons and the top ten take approximately 13%. These data belong to a study of T-cell memory formation after mild COVID-19. On the study more broadly: TCR clusters were mostly donor specific. Overall study results and limits: Clones shrinking between day 15 and 85 showed a balanced CD4/CD8 split, and those that grew later tilted toward CD4+. Mainly CM and EM harbored the contracting CD4+ clones; mainly EMRA harbored the CD8+ ones.

Germline CDR1 reads SGHRS; CDR2 reads YFSETQ. The germline V and J ends were trimmed by 9 bases and 1 base, with 17 bases remaining between them. The CDR3 sequence is 15 residues long. Material: PBMCs or a T cell subset sorted from them (not recorded which). The V gene is TRBV5-1, the J gene TRBJ2-1, with D perhaps TRBD1 or TRBD2 (5 bases each). This clonotype was obtained from an adult woman who had mild COVID-19 (a few samples of this study predate the infection). Cell type and time point are not known. The CDR3 protein is CATSFRDASYNEQFF. The CDR3 nucleotides are TGCGCCACTTCGTTCCGGGACGCTTCCTACAATGAGCAGTTCTTC.